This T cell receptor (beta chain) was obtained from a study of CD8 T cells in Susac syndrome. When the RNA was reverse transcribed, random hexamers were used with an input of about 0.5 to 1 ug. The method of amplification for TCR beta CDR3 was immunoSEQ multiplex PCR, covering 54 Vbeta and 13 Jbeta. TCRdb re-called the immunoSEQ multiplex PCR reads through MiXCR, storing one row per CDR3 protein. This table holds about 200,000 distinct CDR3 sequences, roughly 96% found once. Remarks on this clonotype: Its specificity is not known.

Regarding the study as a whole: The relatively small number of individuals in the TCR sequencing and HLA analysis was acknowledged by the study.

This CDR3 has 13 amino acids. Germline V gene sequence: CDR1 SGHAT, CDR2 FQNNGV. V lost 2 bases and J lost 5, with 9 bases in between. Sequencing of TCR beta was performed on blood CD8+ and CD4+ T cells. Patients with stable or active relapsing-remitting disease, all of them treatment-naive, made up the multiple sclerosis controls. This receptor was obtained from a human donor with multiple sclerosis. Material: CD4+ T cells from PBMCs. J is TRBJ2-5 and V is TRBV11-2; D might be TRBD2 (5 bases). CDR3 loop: CASSLNPGETQYF. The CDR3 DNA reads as TGTGCCAGCAGCTTAAACCCGGGGGAGACCCAGTACTTC.